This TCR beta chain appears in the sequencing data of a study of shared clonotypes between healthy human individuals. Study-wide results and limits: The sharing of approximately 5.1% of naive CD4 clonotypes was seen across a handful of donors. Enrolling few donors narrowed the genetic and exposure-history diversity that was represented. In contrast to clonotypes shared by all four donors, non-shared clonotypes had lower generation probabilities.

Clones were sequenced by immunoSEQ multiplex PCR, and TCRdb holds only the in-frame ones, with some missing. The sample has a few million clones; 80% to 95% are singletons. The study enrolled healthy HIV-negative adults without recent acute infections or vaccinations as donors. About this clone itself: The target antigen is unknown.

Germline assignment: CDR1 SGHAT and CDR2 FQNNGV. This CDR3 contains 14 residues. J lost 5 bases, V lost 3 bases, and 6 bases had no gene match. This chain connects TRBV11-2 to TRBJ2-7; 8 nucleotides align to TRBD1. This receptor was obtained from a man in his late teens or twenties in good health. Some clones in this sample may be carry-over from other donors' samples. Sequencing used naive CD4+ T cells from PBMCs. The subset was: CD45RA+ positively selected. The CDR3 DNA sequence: TGTGCCAGCAGCTTCCCCCCGGACAGGGACGAGCAGTACTTC. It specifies CASSFPPDRDEQYF.